Included here is one T cell receptor (beta chain) sequence, with context. The record originates from a study of blood T cell repertoires in COVID-19. Overall study context: Sites in the United States, Italy and Spain provided acute and convalescent COVID-19 samples.

In the study's own analysis: Amplification of reference gene primers was used by the study to estimate nucleated cell counts. Data came from immunoSEQ multiplex PCR; TCRdb stores just in-frame clones and leaves some out. The DNA was the basis for D and trimming; V, J and clone size are from that table. The sample carries approximately 250,000 clones, 70% to 90% recorded once. Germline CDR1 reads ENHRY; CDR2 reads SYGVKD. The CDR3 has 13 residues. J was trimmed by 7 bases and V by 4 bases; bases with no gene match: 5. The clonotype originates from a man aged 30-40 years with active or convalescent COVID-19. Sequencing input: peripheral blood. This chain connects TRBV10-3 to TRBJ1-2, with TRBD1 matching over 8 bases. The CDR3 DNA sequence: TGTGCCATCAGTGTACAGGGGGAGGTTGGCTACACCTTC. Translating gives CAISVQGEVGYTF.